Below are 5 T cell receptor beta chains sequenced from a single sample in a study of cytomegalovirus exposure and HLA in healthy donors. This PCR relied on a set of 60 Vbeta primers and 13 Jbeta primers. The table came from immunoSEQ multiplex PCR; TCRdb's copy has only in-frame clones and leaves some out. The data contain under 90,000 clones, about 87% of them singletons. Sequenced material: PBMCs. Receptors originate from a man between 18 and 35 years old in good health and CMV-seronegative.

The J gene is TRBJ2-5, the V gene TRBV11-2; 7 bases match TRBD2. The J call is in doubt because the DNA end fits TRBJ2-7 better. Germline V gives CDR1 SGHAT, CDR2 FQNNGV. This CDR3 has 14 amino acids. The DNA of the CDR3 is TGTGCCAGCAGCTTGGGCAGCGGGATCAACGAGCAGTACTTC. Translating it yields CASSLGSGINEQYF.

V usage is TRBV18 and J usage is TRBJ1-2, with TRBD1 identical over 10 bases. Germline-derived CDR1 and CDR2 are KGHSH and LQKENI. This CDR3 is 16 amino acids long. V was clipped by 6 bases and J by 2 bases; unmatched bases: 9. The CDR3 DNA reads as TGTGCCAGCTCTCCCGGGACAGGGGCCCTGAACTATGGCTACACCTTC. Its translation is CASSPGTGALNYGYTF.

The chain is built from TRBV18 and TRBJ2-2, with TRBD2 identical over 14 bases. V shed 2 bases and J 2 bases; nucleotides not matched to a gene: 16. CDR1 is KGHSH, CDR2 LQKENI, per germline. This CDR3 has 22 amino acids. The CDR3 is CASSPGLGRTSGRTENTGELFF. The CDR3, as DNA: TGTGCCAGCTCACCAGGTTTGGGGAGGACTAGCGGGAGGACCGAAAACACCGGGGAGCTGTTTTTT. The full variable domain, with the rest looked up from reference TRBV18 and TRBJ2-2, is NAGVMQNPRHLVRRRGQEARLRCSPMKGHSHVYWYRQLPEEGLKFMVYLQKENIIDESGMPKERFSAEFPKEGPSILRIQQVVRGDSAAYFCASSPGLGRTSGRTENTGELFFGEGSRLTVL.

The V gene is TRBV7-9, the J gene TRBJ2-5; D call uncertain. The DNA matches TRBJ2-7 better at its end, which makes the J call doubtful. Germline CDR1 and CDR2: SEHNR and FQNEAQ (reference sequence). The CDR3 contains 12 residues. CDR3 nucleotide sequence: TGTGCCAGCAGCTCCCCCTCTTACGAGCAGTACTTC. Amino acids: CASSSPSYEQYF.

The J gene is TRBJ1-2, the V gene TRBV6-1, with 10 positions matching TRBD1. Trimming removed 1 base from V and 6 bases from J; junction bases left unmatched: 5. The germline gives CDR1 MNHNS, CDR2 SASEGT. The CDR3 spans 15 residues. CDR3 in DNA: TGTGCCAGCAGTGAAGAGGTGACAGGGGGCCATGGCTACACCTTC. As protein: CASSEEVTGGHGYTF.